A selection of T cell receptor beta chains follows, all from one sample in a study of blood T cell repertoires in COVID-19. TCRdb's table, derived via immunoSEQ multiplex PCR, lists solely in-frame clones and lacks some. The table includes about 270,000 clones, 85% to 90% detected once. Sequencing used PBMCs or T cells enriched from blood (not recorded which). These TCRs come from a woman aged 30 to 39 with acute COVID-19. Both conserved end residues are part of each CDR3. Each record gives: D gene, V gene, J gene, clone size, CDR3 protein, CDR3 DNA. D genes are given only for firm matches. Rows may omit the clone size; those that give it use once, few, many or a size class.

>NA|TRBV11-2|TRBJ2-7|NA
CASSVDRYYEQYF
TGTGCCAGCAGCGTTGACAGATATTACGAGCAGTACTTC
>TRBD2|TRBV7-8|TRBJ2-7|NA
CASSGPGVAGGGEQYF
TGTGCCAGCAGCGGTCCCGGGGTAGCGGGAGGAGGCGAGCAGTACTTC
>NA|TRBV30|TRBJ1-2|NA
CAWSHGSQRQGYTF
TGTGCCTGGAGTCACGGGTCCCAGCGGCAGGGCTACACCTTC
>NA|TRBV9|TRBJ2-1|NA
CASSVEDRMGYNEQFF
TGTGCCAGCAGCGTAGAGGACAGAATGGGGTACAATGAGCAGTTCTTC
>NA|TRBV28|TRBJ1-1|NA
CASSLRLSPEAFF
TGTGCCAGCAGCCTTAGACTCAGCCCTGAAGCTTTCTTT
>NA|TRBV28|TRBJ2-7|once
CASGLGAGISYEQYF
TGTGCCAGCGGATTGGGGGCGGGTATCAGCTACGAGCAGTACTTC
>TRBD1|TRBV5-6|TRBJ1-5|once
CASSRQGQNQPQHF
TGTGCCAGCTCAAGACAGGGCCAAAATCAGCCCCAGCATTTT
>NA|TRBV10-3|TRBJ1-5|NA
CAISESRGGYLLNQPQHF
TGTGCCATCAGTGAGTCGAGGGGGGGTTATCTCCTAAATCAGCCCCAGCATTTT
>TRBD2|TRBV27|TRBJ2-7|NA
CASSLAGTSGAGEQYF
TGTGCCAGCAGTTTAGCTGGGACTAGCGGAGCGGGAGAGCAGTACTTC
>NA|TRBV11-2|TRBJ2-7|NA
CASSLAGNEQYF
TGTGCCAGCAGCTTAGCGGGGAACGAGCAGTACTTC
>NA|TRBV28|TRBJ1-1|once
CASGEGVRTGSSYTEAFF
TGTGCCAGTGGGGAGGGGGTCAGAACAGGGTCGTCCTACACTGAAGCTTTCTTT
>TRBD1|TRBV4-2|TRBJ1-1|NA
CASSQLQGIAEAFF
TGTGCCAGCAGCCAACTACAGGGGATAGCTGAAGCTTTCTTT
>NA|TRBV9|TRBJ1-2|NA
CASSVGGNSNYGYTF
TGTGCCAGCAGCGTAGGAGGGAACTCTAACTATGGCTACACCTTC
>TRBD1|TRBV28|TRBJ1-1|few
CASSDRGWNTEAFF
TGTGCCAGCAGCGACAGGGGCTGGAACACTGAAGCTTTCTTT
>NA|TRBV24-1|TRBJ2-1|NA
CATSDVDEQFF
TGTGCCACCAGTGACGTCGATGAGCAGTTCTTC
>NA|TRBV19|TRBJ1-1|NA
CASNAGRETEAFF
TGTGCCAGTAATGCAGGCCGGGAAACTGAAGCTTTCTTT
>NA|TRBV21-1|TRBJ2-2|NA
CASRNKISDVESLGRTGELFF
TGTGCCAGCAGAAACAAAATCTCAGACGTGGAGTCACTAGGTAGGACCGGGGAGCTGTTTTTT
>NA|TRBV5-1|TRBJ2-1|few
CASSLDGSPSSYNEQFF
TGCGCCAGCAGCTTGGATGGCAGCCCTAGCTCCTACAATGAGCAGTTCTTC
>TRBD2|TRBV18|TRBJ2-5|NA
CASSPPSRGVLETQYF
TGTGCCAGCTCACCACCGTCCCGGGGGGTATTGGAGACCCAGTACTTC
>TRBD2|TRBV5-5|TRBJ2-1|NA
CASSPVAGGQYSEQFF
TGTGCCAGCAGCCCCGTAGCGGGAGGGCAGTACAGTGAGCAGTTCTTC
>TRBD1|TRBV5-1|TRBJ2-7|NA
CASSTGTGGEQYF
TGCGCCAGCAGCACGGGGACAGGGGGCGAGCAGTACTTC
>TRBD1|TRBV28|TRBJ1-3|few
CASTKTGVSGNTIYF
TGTGCCAGCACCAAAACAGGGGTCTCTGGAAACACCATATATTTT
>TRBD2|TRBV4-1|TRBJ2-7|NA
CASSRESGGYEQYF
TGCGCCAGCAGCCGAGAGTCGGGGGGCTACGAGCAGTACTTC
>TRBD2|TRBV11-2|TRBJ2-1|NA
CASSGPGLGTNEQFF
TGTGCCAGCAGCGGACCGGGACTAGGTACGAATGAGCAGTTCTTC
>NA|TRBV5-4|TRBJ1-6|NA
CASTLRDNSPLHF
TGTGCCAGCACCTTGCGGGATAATTCACCCCTCCACTTT
>TRBD2|TRBV7-9|TRBJ2-1|NA
CASSLAPGLAGGVNNEQFF
TGTGCCAGCAGCTTAGCCCCAGGACTAGCGGGAGGGGTAAACAATGAGCAGTTCTTC
>TRBD1|TRBV7-2|TRBJ1-1|NA
CASSLQGDTEAFF
TGTGCCAGCAGCCTACAGGGGGATACTGAAGCTTTCTTT
>NA|TRBV4-1|TRBJ2-7|NA
CASSLSFRDSSYEQYF
TGCGCCAGCAGCCTCTCCTTCCGGGATTCCTCCTACGAGCAGTACTTC
>NA|TRBV5-1|TRBJ1-4|NA
CASSLPDSSNEKLFF
TGCGCCAGCAGCTTACCTGACAGTTCCAATGAAAAACTGTTTTTT
>NA|TRBV11-3|TRBJ2-2|NA
CASSPMGGNTGELFF
TGTGCCAGCAGCCCGATGGGGGGTAACACCGGGGAGCTGTTTTTT
>NA|TRBV7-2|TRBJ1-2|NA
CASSPLDGGSGGYTF
TGTGCCAGCAGCCCCTTAGATGGGGGCTCAGGAGGCTACACCTTC
>NA|TRBV5-6|TRBJ1-6|NA
CASSLEGGDSPLHF
TGTGCCAGCAGCTTGGAAGGTGGAGATTCACCCCTCCACTTT
>NA|TRBV2|TRBJ2-7|once
CASSRDLTREQYF
TGTGCCAGCAGCCGGGACTTAACGAGGGAGCAGTACTTC
>TRBD2|TRBV5-1|TRBJ2-1|once
CASSFRGTREEEQFF
TGCGCCAGCAGCTTTAGGGGGACTAGAGAAGAAGAGCAGTTCTTC
>TRBD1|TRBV7-9|TRBJ1-1|NA
CASSPRQGPDTEAFF
TGTGCCAGCAGCCCGAGACAGGGGCCGGACACTGAAGCTTTCTTT
>NA|TRBV30|TRBJ1-6|NA
CAWSVQLHLHF
TGTGCCTGGAGTGTACAGCTACACCTCCACTTT
>TRBD2|TRBV15|TRBJ2-7|NA
CATSYRIAGLVEQYF
TGTGCCACCAGCTATCGGATAGCGGGATTAGTCGAGCAGTACTTC
>NA|TRBV18|TRBJ2-3|NA
CASSPRVVGDTQYF
TGTGCCAGCTCACCGCGCGTAGTTGGAGATACGCAGTATTTT
>NA|TRBV14|TRBJ2-1|NA
CASSPRQLYNEQFF
TGTGCCAGCAGCCCCCGACAGCTTTACAATGAGCAGTTCTTC
>NA|TRBV4-1|TRBJ2-5|NA
CASSPPLAGVEETQYF
TGCGCCAGCAGCCCCCCCTTGGCAGGGGTCGAAGAGACCCAGTACTTC
>TRBD1|TRBV28|TRBJ1-2|NA
CASKPLQGDYGYTF
TGTGCCAGCAAACCCCTCCAGGGGGACTATGGCTACACCTTC
>NA|TRBV4-1|TRBJ2-6|NA
CASTSSGANVLTF
TGCGCCAGCACGAGCTCTGGGGCCAACGTCCTGACTTTC
>TRBD2|TRBV6-5|TRBJ2-7|NA
CASWSGGEQYF
TGTGCCAGCTGGTCGGGGGGCGAGCAGTACTTC
>NA|TRBV5-1|TRBJ2-2|NA
CASSLYVTENTGELFF
TGCGCCAGCAGCTTGTACGTGACAGAGAACACCGGGGAGCTGTTTTTT
>NA|TRBV3-1/TRBV3-2|TRBJ2-5|NA
CASSQEGGSVQTQYF
TGTGCCAGCAGCCAAGAGGGCGGGTCAGTACAGACCCAGTACTTC
>NA|TRBV27|TRBJ2-2|NA
CASSLVGRYPGELFF
TGTGCCAGCAGTTTGGTAGGGAGGTATCCCGGGGAGCTGTTTTTT
>NA|TRBV7-9|TRBJ1-4|NA
CASSRDGWEKLFF
TGTGCCAGCAGCAGGGACGGGTGGGAAAAACTGTTTTTT
>TRBD1|TRBV24-1|TRBJ2-3|NA
CATSEPGGPSTDTQYF
TGTGCCACCAGTGAACCAGGGGGTCCGAGCACAGATACGCAGTATTTT
>TRBD1|TRBV4-1|TRBJ1-2|NA
CASSQFSRTGEGYTF
TGCGCCAGCAGCCAATTTTCCAGGACAGGGGAAGGCTACACCTTC
>NA|TRBV28|TRBJ1-3|once
CASSLISSAGNTIYF
TGTGCCAGCAGTTTAATCTCGTCAGCTGGAAACACCATATATTTT
>NA|TRBV5-6|TRBJ2-4|NA
CASSVLRVAKNIQYF
TGTGCCAGCAGCGTCCTACGAGTAGCCAAAAACATTCAGTACTTC